These T cell receptor beta chains were read from a single sample in a study of T cells in Graves' hyperthyroidism and ophthalmopathy. TCRdb re-called the multiplex PCR reads with MiXCR, one entry per CDR3 protein. This table holds around 690,000 distinct CDR3 sequences, 17% found once. The specimen was blood. The receptors were gathered from a man aged 45-60 years with Graves' hyperthyroidism. The CDR3 runs from the conserved cysteine through the conserved F or W. D genes are given only for firm matches. Only some rows state a clone size, as once, few, many or a class for expanded clones.

v_call	j_call	d_call	clone_size	cdr3_nt	cdr3_aa
TRBV5-5	TRBJ1-2	-	once	TGTGCCAGCAGCCGCTTTGTTCCCGATGGCTACACCTTC	CASSRFVPDGYTF
TRBV30	TRBJ1-4	-	few	TGTGCCTGGAGTACGACGGGTAAACTGTTTTTT	CAWSTTGKLFF
TRBV7-9	TRBJ2-7	TRBD1	many	TGTGCCAGCAGCTTAGATAGATGGGGGACAGGGGGCACCTACGAGCAGTACTTC	CASSLDRWGTGGTYEQYF
TRBV28	TRBJ2-7	TRBD2	many	TGTGCCAGCAGTCCCGGGGGAGGGCCCTACGAGCAGTACTTC	CASSPGGGPYEQYF
TRBV7-2	TRBJ2-2	TRBD2	few	TGTGCCAGCAGCTGGGGACTAGCTACGAGCGGGGAGCTGTTTTTT	CASSWGLATSGELFF
TRBV29-1	TRBJ2-1	-	few	TGCAGCGTTGAAGGGCACCTCGGAGGGGGAAATGAGCAGTTCTTC	CSVEGHLGGGNEQFF
TRBV27	TRBJ2-5	TRBD2	-	TGTGCCAGCAGTCCCCCCCGGACTAGCGGTTTAGAGACCCAGTACTTC	CASSPPRTSGLETQYF
TRBV28	TRBJ2-5	TRBD2	-	TGTGCCAGCAGTCCCAGACTAGCGGGGCCCCAAGAGACCCAGTACTTC	CASSPRLAGPQETQYF
TRBV18	TRBJ1-1	TRBD1	many	TGTGCCAGCTCACCTCCCGGGACAGGGGTCCCCCCTGAAGCTTTCTTT	CASSPPGTGVPPEAFF
TRBV28	TRBJ2-5	-	many	TGTGCCAGCGGAGGGACAGCGGGAGAAGAGACCCAGTACTTC	CASGGTAGEETQYF
TRBV27	TRBJ2-5	-	many	TGTGCCAGCAGTTTCGCGGGGCTCCAAGAGACCCAGTACTTC	CASSFAGLQETQYF
TRBV7-2	TRBJ2-1	-	many	TGTGCCAGCAGCTCAACAGGGAGGGCTGAGCAGTTCTTC	CASSSTGRAEQFF
TRBV5-1	TRBJ2-5	-	few	TGCGCCAGCAGCTTGGGGAAAGCAGGAACCCAAGAGACCCAGTACTTC	CASSLGKAGTQETQYF
TRBV19	TRBJ2-7	TRBD2	few	TGTGCCAGTGCTGGGACGCCGGGGACTAGCGGGAGTTACGAGCAGTACTTC	CASAGTPGTSGSYEQYF
TRBV24-1	TRBJ2-3	-	few	TGTGCCACCACAAGCGGGCAGGGGGCAGATACGCAGTATTTT	CATTSGQGADTQYF
TRBV11-3	TRBJ2-1	TRBD2	many	TGTGCCAGCAGCTCCTCCCGGGAGGCAAATGAGCAGTTCTTC	CASSSSREANEQFF
TRBV5-4	TRBJ2-5	TRBD1	-	TGTGCCAGCAGCTTGGGGGACAGGGGGAGTCAAGAGACCCAGTACTTC	CASSLGDRGSQETQYF
TRBV11-2	TRBJ2-3	TRBD2	many	TGTGCCAGCAGCTTACATGGGACTAGCGGAACAGATACGCAGTATTTT	CASSLHGTSGTDTQYF
TRBV19	TRBJ2-2	-	many	TGTGCCAGTAGTAGAGGGATTTTGAACACCGGGGAGCTGTTTTTT	CASSRGILNTGELFF
TRBV18	TRBJ2-3	-	-	TGTGCCAGCTCACCACGGGCCTCTAGCGGCACAGATACGCAGTATTTT	CASSPRASSGTDTQYF
TRBV28	TRBJ2-7	TRBD2	many	TGTGCCAGCAGTTATAATCTAGCGGGCTTGGACTACGAGCAGTACTTC	CASSYNLAGLDYEQYF
TRBV6-2/TRBV6-3	TRBJ1-1	TRBD1	-	TGTGCCAGCAGAAACTCGGACAGGGCCACTGAAGCTTTCTTT	CASRNSDRATEAFF
TRBV10-1	TRBJ2-5	TRBD1	-	TGTGCCAGTAGTCAACAGGGGTTGCAAGAGACCCAGTACTTC	CASSQQGLQETQYF
TRBV12-3/TRBV12-4	TRBJ2-3	-	many	TGTGCCAGCAGTCCACCAGGGGCCCCAGATACGCAGTATTTT	CASSPPGAPDTQYF
TRBV20-1	TRBJ2-1	TRBD2	many	TGCAGTGCCCAAACTAGCGGGACCGGCAATGAGCAGTTCTTC	CSAQTSGTGNEQFF
TRBV28	TRBJ2-3	TRBD2	few	TGTGCCAGCAGTTTTCAACTAGCGGGTTACACAGATACGCAGTATTTT	CASSFQLAGYTDTQYF
TRBV11-2	TRBJ2-5	-	many	TGTGCCAGCAGCCTCATCCGGGACACGGTCTCGGAGACCCAGTACTTC	CASSLIRDTVSETQYF
TRBV7-9	TRBJ1-2	-	many	TGTGCCAGCAGCTTTGGGCAACCATCTAGCTATGGCTACACCTTC	CASSFGQPSSYGYTF
TRBV25-1	TRBJ2-5	TRBD1	-	TGTGCCAGCAGCGCGGACAGGGGAAAGGAGACCCAGTACTTC	CASSADRGKETQYF
TRBV29-1	TRBJ1-4	TRBD1	few	TGCAGCTTCAGGGGGCGGGGGAGTGAAAAACTGTTTTTT	CSFRGRGSEKLFF
TRBV6-5	TRBJ2-7	-	few	TGTGCCAGCAGTTACAAGATATCAGACAGGTTCCCCTACGAGCAGTACTTC	CASSYKISDRFPYEQYF
TRBV7-9	TRBJ2-5	-	few	TGTGCCAGCAGCTTATCGGAGGGACCGCAAGAGACCCAGTACTTC	CASSLSEGPQETQYF
TRBV11-2	TRBJ2-7	-	many	TGTGCCAGCAGCTTTTTCCAATACTACGAGCAGTACTTC	CASSFFQYYEQYF
TRBV5-1	TRBJ2-2	-	-	TGCGCCAGCAGCCGGACGGGGGAGGCTATCGGGGAGCTGTTTTTT	CASSRTGEAIGELFF
TRBV27	TRBJ2-7	-	many	TGTGCCAGCAGACGGGGATGGTACGAGCAGTACTTC	CASRRGWYEQYF